The rows below give T cell receptor beta chains drawn from one sample of a study of T cell clusters in autoimmune cytopenias. TCRdb reprocessed the multiplex PCR reads and stores each CDR3 protein as one record, lacking DNA. The listing records 550 to 600 distinct CDR3 sequences. These data also featured in a second study, about T cell repertoires in aging, cancer and after chemotherapy.

Sequenced material: peripheral blood. The receptors shown here come from a human donor with chronic lymphocytic leukemia. CDR3s include the opening cysteine and the closing phenylalanine or tryptophan. Each record gives: V gene, clone size, CDR3 length, J gene, CDR3 protein. Not every row has a clone size; where given, it reads once, few, many or a size class.

TRBV5-1	medium-sized	14	TRBJ2-7	CASSHRGASYEQYF
TRBV27	large	13	TRBJ1-6	CASSLNGDSPLHF
TRBV9	medium-sized	14	TRBJ1-3	CASSETGPGNTIYF
TRBV6-5	large	15	TRBJ2-1	CASRTSGTSDEEQFF
TRBV7-9	NA	16	TRBJ1-1	CASRTGQVRSDTEAFF
TRBV18	large	15	TRBJ2-3	CASIRGQGAADTQYF
TRBV7-9	NA	13	TRBJ1-3	CASSLTGWNTIYF
TRBV30	large	14	TRBJ2-7	CAWSVQAFTYEQYF
TRBV6-1	NA	16	TRBJ2-7	CASSEGPGEGSYEQYF
TRBV28	NA	14	TRBJ2-7	CASSSTGVSYEQYF
TRBV30	large	13	TRBJ1-6	CAWRSGAHSPLHF
TRBV6-5	NA	16	TRBJ2-5	CASRVPGQRARETQYF
TRBV6-5	NA	17	TRBJ2-3	CASSYSSGGRGTDTQYF
TRBV10-1	medium-sized	14	TRBJ2-7	CASSDRRERDEQYF
TRBV2	NA	14	TRBJ2-3	CASSESWSTDTQYF
TRBV4-1	NA	15	TRBJ1-3	CASSQVQGVENTIYF
TRBV27	large	15	TRBJ2-7	CASSSSGGHSYEQYF
TRBV5-1	medium-sized	14	TRBJ2-3	CASSPGGGPDTQYF
TRBV7-2	medium-sized	20	TRBJ2-6	CASSLVGGTGARSGANVLTF
TRBV18	large	16	TRBJ2-4	CASSPMDQIAKNIQYF
TRBV10-1	medium-sized	16	TRBJ1-1	CASRTQGVRMNTEAFF
TRBV27	large	15	TRBJ1-5	CASSPGTGGVQPQHF
TRBV27	NA	14	TRBJ2-1	CAVGGQGGYNEQFF
TRBV12-5	medium-sized	15	TRBJ2-2	CASGFTSGTTGELFF
TRBV30	NA	13	TRBJ2-3	CAWSVGDTDTQYF
TRBV10-3	NA	17	TRBJ1-6	CAISESAQGSYNSPLHF
TRBV30	NA	15	TRBJ2-3	CAWSVSGTTPGTQYF
TRBV20-1	medium-sized	17	TRBJ1-5	CSANTGTGVFGNQPQHF
TRBV15	large	17	TRBJ2-1	CATSREVAGGPYNEQFF